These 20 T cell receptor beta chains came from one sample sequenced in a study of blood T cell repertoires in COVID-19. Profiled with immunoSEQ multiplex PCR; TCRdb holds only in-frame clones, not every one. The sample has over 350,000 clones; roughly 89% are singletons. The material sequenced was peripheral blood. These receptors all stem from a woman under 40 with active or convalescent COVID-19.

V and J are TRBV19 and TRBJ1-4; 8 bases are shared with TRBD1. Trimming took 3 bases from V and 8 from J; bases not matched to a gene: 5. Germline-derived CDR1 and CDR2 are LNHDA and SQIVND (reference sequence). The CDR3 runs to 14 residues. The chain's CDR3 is CASSIYRGIEKLFF. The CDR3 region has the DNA TGTGCCAGTAGTATTTACAGGGGGATCGAAAAACTGTTTTTT.

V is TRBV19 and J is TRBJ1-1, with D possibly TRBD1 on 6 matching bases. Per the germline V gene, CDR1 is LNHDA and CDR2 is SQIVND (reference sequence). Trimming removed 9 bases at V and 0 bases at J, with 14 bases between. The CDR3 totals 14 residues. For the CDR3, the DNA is TGTGCCAGCAAACCGGGACACTTGAACACTGAAGCTTTCTTT. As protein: CASKPGHLNTEAFF.

CDR3 region: CASREDRDTEAFF. CDR3 nucleotides: TGTGCCAGCAGAGAGGACAGGGACACTGAAGCTTTCTTT. V gene TRBV6-5 combines with J gene TRBJ1-1; 8 bases are a match to TRBD1. Trimming took 6 bases from V and 3 from J; bases not matched to a gene: 3. The germline CDR1 and CDR2 sequences are MNHEY and SVGAGI. This CDR3 comprises 13 residues.

CDR3 in DNA: TGTGCCAGCAGCTTAGGTGGCAATAACTATGGCTACACCTTC. As protein: CASSLGGNNYGYTF. This chain joins TRBV7-2 and TRBJ1-2; D gene unclear. The germline V gene has CDR1 SGHTA and CDR2 FQGNSA. The CDR3 runs 14 residues. The V end lost 1 base, the J end lost 1 base, and 7 bases lay between the germline ends.

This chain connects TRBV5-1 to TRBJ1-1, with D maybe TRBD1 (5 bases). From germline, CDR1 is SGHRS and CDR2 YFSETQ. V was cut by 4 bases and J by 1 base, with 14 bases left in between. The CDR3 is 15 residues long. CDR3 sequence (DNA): TGCGCCAGCAGCATCCTCCCCGGGGGGAACACTGAAGCTTTCTTT. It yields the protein CASSILPGGNTEAFF.

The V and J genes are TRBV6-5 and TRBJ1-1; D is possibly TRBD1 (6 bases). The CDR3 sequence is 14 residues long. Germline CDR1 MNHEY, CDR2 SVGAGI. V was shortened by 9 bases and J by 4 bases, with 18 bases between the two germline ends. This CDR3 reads CASIPSGVRTEAFF. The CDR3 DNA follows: TGTGCCAGTATACCTTCAGGGGTTCGCACTGAAGCTTTCTTT.

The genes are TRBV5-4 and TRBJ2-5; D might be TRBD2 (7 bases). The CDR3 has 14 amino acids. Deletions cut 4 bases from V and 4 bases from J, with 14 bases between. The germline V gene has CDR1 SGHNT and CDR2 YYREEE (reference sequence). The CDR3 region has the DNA TGTGCCAGCAGCCGGCGGGGGCTTGGAGAGACCCAGTACTTC. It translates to CASSRRGLGETQYF.

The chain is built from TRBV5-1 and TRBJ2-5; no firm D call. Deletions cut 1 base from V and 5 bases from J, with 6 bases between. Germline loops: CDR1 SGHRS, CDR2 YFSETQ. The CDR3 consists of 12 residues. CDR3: CASSLYIETQYF. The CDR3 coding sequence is TGCGCCAGCAGCTTGTATATCGAGACCCAGTACTTC.

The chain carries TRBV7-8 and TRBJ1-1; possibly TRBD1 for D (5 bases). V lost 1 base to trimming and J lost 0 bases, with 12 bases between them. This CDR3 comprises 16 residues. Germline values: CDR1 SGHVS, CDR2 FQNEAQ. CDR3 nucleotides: TGTGCCAGCAGCTTAGTTCAGGGAACAGTGAACACTGAAGCTTTCTTT. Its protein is CASSLVQGTVNTEAFF.

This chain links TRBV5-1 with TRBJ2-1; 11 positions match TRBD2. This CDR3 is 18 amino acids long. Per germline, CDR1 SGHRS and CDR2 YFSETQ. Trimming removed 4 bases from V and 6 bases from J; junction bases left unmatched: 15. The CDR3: CASSQRPKTSGSGNEQFF. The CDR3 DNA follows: TGCGCCAGCAGCCAAAGGCCCAAAACTAGCGGGAGTGGCAATGAGCAGTTCTTC.

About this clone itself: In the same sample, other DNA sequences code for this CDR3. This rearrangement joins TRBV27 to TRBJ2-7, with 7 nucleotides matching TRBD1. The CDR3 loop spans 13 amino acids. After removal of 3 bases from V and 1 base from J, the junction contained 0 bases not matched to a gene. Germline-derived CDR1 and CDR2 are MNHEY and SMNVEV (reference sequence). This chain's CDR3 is CASSLGQSYEQYF. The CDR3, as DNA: TGTGCCAGCAGTTTGGGACAGTCCTACGAGCAGTACTTC.

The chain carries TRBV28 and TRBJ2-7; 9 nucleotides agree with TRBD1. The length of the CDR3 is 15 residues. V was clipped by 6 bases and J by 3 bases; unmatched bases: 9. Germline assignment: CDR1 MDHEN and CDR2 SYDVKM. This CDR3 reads CASSQRGTGHYEQYF. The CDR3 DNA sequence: TGTGCCAGCAGCCAGAGGGGGACAGGGCACTACGAGCAGTACTTC.

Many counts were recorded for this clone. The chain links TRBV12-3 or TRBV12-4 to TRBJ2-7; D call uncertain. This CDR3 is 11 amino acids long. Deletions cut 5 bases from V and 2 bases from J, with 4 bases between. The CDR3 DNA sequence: TGTGCCAGCAGTACAGCCTACGAGCAGTACTTC. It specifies CASSTAYEQYF.

The DNA of the CDR3 is TGTGCCAGTAGTATTGGGGGACTAGTCGGCACCGGGGAGCTGTTTTTT. Translating gives CASSIGGLVGTGELFF. The chain is built from TRBV19 and TRBJ2-2; 8 positions match TRBD2. V shed 3 bases and J 4 bases; nucleotides not matched to a gene: 7. Germline CDR1 reads LNHDA; CDR2 reads SQIVND (reference sequence). CDR3 length: 16 residues.

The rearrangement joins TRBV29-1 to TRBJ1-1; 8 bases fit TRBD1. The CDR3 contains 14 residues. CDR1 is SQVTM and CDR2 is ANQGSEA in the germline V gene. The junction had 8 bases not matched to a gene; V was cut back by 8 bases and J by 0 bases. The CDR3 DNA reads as TGCAGCTTTGGACAGGGACTCATGAACACTGAAGCTTTCTTT. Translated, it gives CSFGQGLMNTEAFF.

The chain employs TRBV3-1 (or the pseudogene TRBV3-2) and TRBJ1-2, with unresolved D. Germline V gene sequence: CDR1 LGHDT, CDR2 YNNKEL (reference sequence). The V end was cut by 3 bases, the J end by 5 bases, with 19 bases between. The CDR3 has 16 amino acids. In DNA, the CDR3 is TGTGCCAGCAGCCATCTCGGTGGACCAACGGGGTATGGCTACACCTTC. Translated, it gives CASSHLGGPTGYGYTF.

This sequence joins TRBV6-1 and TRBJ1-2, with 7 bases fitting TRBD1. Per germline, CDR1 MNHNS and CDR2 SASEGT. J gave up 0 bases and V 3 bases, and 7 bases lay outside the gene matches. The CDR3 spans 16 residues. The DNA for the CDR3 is TGTGCCAGCAGTGAGAAACAGGGGACAGCTAACTATGGCTACACCTTC. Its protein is CASSEKQGTANYGYTF.

The CDR3: CASSQTPGLAAYEQYF. CDR3 bases: TGTGCCAGCAGTCAGACGCCGGGACTAGCGGCCTACGAGCAGTACTTC. The V call is TRBV3-1 (or the pseudogene TRBV3-2), the J call TRBJ2-7; TRBD2 matches at 11 bases. J lost 2 bases, V lost 6 bases, and 9 bases had no gene match. The germline CDR1 and CDR2 sequences are LGHDT and YNNKEL (reference sequence). The CDR3 runs to 16 residues.

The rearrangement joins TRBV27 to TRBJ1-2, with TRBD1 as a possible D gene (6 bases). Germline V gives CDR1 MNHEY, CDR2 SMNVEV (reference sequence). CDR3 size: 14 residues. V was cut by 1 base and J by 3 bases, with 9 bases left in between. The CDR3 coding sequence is TGTGCCAGCAGTTTATTTGCAGGGGACTATGGCTACACCTTC. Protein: CASSLFAGDYGYTF.

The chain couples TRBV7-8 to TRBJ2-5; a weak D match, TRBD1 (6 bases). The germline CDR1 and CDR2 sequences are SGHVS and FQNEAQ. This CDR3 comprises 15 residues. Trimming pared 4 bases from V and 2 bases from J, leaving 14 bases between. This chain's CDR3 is CASSSVGHLQETQYF. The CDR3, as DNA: TGTGCCAGCAGCTCGGTGGGACACTTACAAGAGACCCAGTACTTC.